These 32 T cell receptor beta chains share one sample of origin, sequenced in a study of cytomegalovirus exposure and HLA in healthy donors. TCRdb's table, derived via immunoSEQ multiplex PCR, lists solely in-frame clones and lacks some. The table lists more than 95,000 clones, around 85% of them singletons. Source material: PBMCs. The receptor set was obtained from a man between 18 and 35 years old in good health and CMV-seropositive.

The V gene is TRBV7-9, the J gene TRBJ2-5; maybe TRBD1 (5 bases). The CDR3 totals 14 residues. With 0 bases removed from V and 4 bases from J, the gap between germline ends came to 9 bases. Germline V CDR1 and CDR2: SEHNR, FQNEAQ (reference sequence). The CDR3 spells CASSLAGVGETQYF. In DNA, the CDR3 is TGTGCCAGCAGCTTAGCAGGGGTTGGAGAGACCCAGTACTTC.

This clone was counted between two and nine times. V is TRBV28 and J is TRBJ1-6; D unresolved. The V gene's germline CDR1 is MDHEN and CDR2 SYDVKM. This CDR3 is built from 14 residues. Deletions cut 6 bases from V and 6 bases from J, with 12 bases between. CDR3 region: CASSPPGSNSPLHF. CDR3 nucleotide sequence: TGTGCCAGCAGCCCACCCGGGAGTAATTCACCCCTCCACTTT.

This rearrangement joins TRBV7-8 to TRBJ2-2; 11 positions match TRBD1. The CDR3 is made up of 15 amino acids. CDR1 and CDR2 (germline): SGHVS, FQNEAQ. Losses at the gene ends were 8 bases for V and 6 bases for J; bases not matched to a gene: 8. In DNA form, the CDR3 reads TGTGCCAGCGATAGGGACAGGGGGAGGGCCGGGGAGCTGTTTTTT. This encodes CASDRDRGRAGELFF.

The gene calls are TRBV11-1 and TRBJ2-7, with 12 bases matching TRBD2. J gave up 0 bases and V 6 bases, and 6 bases lay outside the gene matches. The CDR3 spans 16 residues. CDR1 is SGHAT, CDR2 FQDESV, per germline (reference sequence). The CDR3 DNA reads as TGTGCCAGCAGTCGTACTAGCGGGGGGCTCTCCTACGAGCAGTACTTC. Its translation: CASSRTSGGLSYEQYF.

The V call is TRBV5-4, the J call TRBJ2-7; D may be TRBD2 (6 bases). Deletions cut 3 bases from V and 2 bases from J, with 9 bases between. The CDR3 has 13 residues. Germline-derived CDR1 and CDR2 are SGHNT and YYREEE (reference sequence). Here the CDR3 reads CASSSGLPYEQYF. For the CDR3, the DNA is TGTGCCAGCAGCTCGGGACTCCCCTACGAGCAGTACTTC.

The chain is built from TRBV10-2 and TRBJ1-1, with D uncertain. Trimming cost V 8 bases and J 7 bases, with 14 bases left between them. This CDR3 has 12 amino acids. Germline CDR1 and CDR2: WSHSY and SAAADI. The CDR3 DNA reads TGCGCCAGCTCGATTAGGTACAGTGAAGCTTTCTTT. This codes for CASSIRYSEAFF.

This chain links TRBV18 with TRBJ2-7; D may be TRBD2 (6 bases). V dropped 3 bases and J dropped 1 base, with 10 bases sitting between them. Germline CDR1 reads KGHSH; CDR2 reads LQKENI. The CDR3 totals 14 residues. The CDR3 loop reads CASSPDAGSYEQYF. The CDR3 DNA reads as TGTGCCAGCTCACCCGATGCGGGGTCCTACGAGCAGTACTTC.

This CDR3 reads CASSYTWARADGYTF. Written as DNA, the CDR3 is TGTGCCAGCAGTTACACTTGGGCCAGGGCGGATGGCTACACCTTC. V usage is TRBV6-5 and J usage is TRBJ1-2, with D perhaps matching TRBD1 (5 bases). Trimming removed 2 bases from V and 6 bases from J, with 16 bases in between. CDR1 is MNHEY, CDR2 SVGAGI, per germline. The CDR3 has 15 amino acids.

This chain joins TRBV5-1 and TRBJ2-2; 10 bases agree with TRBD1. CDR3 size: 15 residues. Trimming at V came to 9 bases and at J to 5 bases, leaving 10 bases not matched to a gene. Germline V gene sequence: CDR1 SGHRS, CDR2 YFSETQ. CDR3 in DNA: TGCGCCACCTCCCCGGGACAGGGGATAACCGGGGAGCTGTTTTTT. Its translation is CATSPGQGITGELFF.

The chain links TRBV27 to TRBJ2-5, with a tentative D call TRBD1 (7 bases). V gave up 0 bases and J gave up 4 bases, with 12 bases separating them. This CDR3 is 15 amino acids long. Germline values: CDR1 MNHEY, CDR2 SMNVEV (reference sequence). The CDR3 nucleotides read TGTGCCAGCAGTTTATCCTCCCAGGGGGGAGAGACCCAGTACTTC. It translates to CASSLSSQGGETQYF.

This chain connects TRBV7-8 to TRBJ2-1; 14 nucleotides agree with TRBD2. Germline V gene sequence: CDR1 SGHVS, CDR2 FQNEAQ. CDR3 length: 17 residues. After removal of 5 bases from V and 6 bases from J, the junction contained 9 bases not matched to a gene. CDR3 nucleotide sequence: TGTGCCAGCAGCCCTCGACTAGCGGGGGGGCCGAGCAATGAGCAGTTCTTC. This codes for CASSPRLAGGPSNEQFF.

The gene calls are TRBV19 and TRBJ1-5; D is unclear. CDR1 is LNHDA, CDR2 SQIVND, per germline (reference sequence). This CDR3 comprises 14 residues. Trimming shortened V by 6 bases and J by 1 base, and 10 bases separated the two germline ends. The CDR3, as DNA: TGTGCCAGTAGGGAGGGAGGGAGCAATCAGCCCCAGCATTTT. Translation gives CASREGGSNQPQHF. The variable domain in full, completed from reference TRBV19 and TRBJ1-5, reads DGGITQSPKYLFRKEGQNVTLSCEQNLNHDAMYWYRQDPGQGLRLIYYSQIVNDFQKGDIAEGYSVSREKKESFPLTVTSAQKNPTAFYLCASREGGSNQPQHFGDGTRLSIL.

The chain employs TRBV28 and TRBJ1-2, with 7 positions matching TRBD1. Unmatched junction bases numbered 8, after V lost 6 bases and J lost 4 bases. The CDR3 extends over 14 amino acids. Germline CDR1 and CDR2: MDHEN and SYDVKM. CDR3 in DNA: TGTGCCAGCAGCGCCGGACAGGCCGCCTATGGCTACACCTTC. This codes for CASSAGQAAYGYTF.

The chain combines TRBV19 with TRBJ2-3; 15 bases fit TRBD2. Trimming removed 1 base from V and 5 bases from J; junction bases left unmatched: 4. Germline V gives CDR1 LNHDA, CDR2 SQIVND (reference sequence). This CDR3 spans 17 amino acids. As DNA, the CDR3 is TGTGCCAGTAGTATAGCCGGGACTAGCGGGGGGATAGATACGCAGTATTTT. Protein sequence: CASSIAGTSGGIDTQYF.

The V call is TRBV7-2, the J call TRBJ2-7; no definite D call. The length of the CDR3 is 13 residues. V shed 1 base and J shed 2 bases, with 6 bases lying between them. Germline CDR1 and CDR2: SGHTA and FQGNSA. The CDR3 sequence: CASSLGVPYEQYF. Written as DNA, the CDR3 is TGTGCCAGCAGCTTAGGAGTGCCCTACGAGCAGTACTTC.

The chain combines TRBV19 with TRBJ1-6, with D uncertain. The CDR3 covers 14 residues. Per germline, CDR1 LNHDA and CDR2 SQIVND (reference sequence). Between the trimmed V and J ends, which lost 5 bases and 5 bases, there was a span of 10 bases. The CDR3 region is CASSGLGNNSPLHF. CDR3 coding DNA: TGTGCCAGTAGTGGACTTGGAAATAATTCACCCCTCCACTTT. Filled out from reference TRBV19 and TRBJ1-6, the complete variable domain reads DGGITQSPKYLFRKEGQNVTLSCEQNLNHDAMYWYRQDPGQGLRLIYYSQIVNDFQKGDIAEGYSVSREKKESFPLTVTSAQKNPTAFYLCASSGLGNNSPLHFGNGTRLTVT.

This chain joins TRBV4-2 and TRBJ2-7; 9 bases fit TRBD2. The germline gives CDR1 LGHNA, CDR2 YNFKEQ. This CDR3 is built from 16 residues. V gave up 0 bases and J gave up 7 bases; unmatched junction bases: 10. As DNA, the CDR3 is TGTGCCAGCAGCCAAGATGGGGCGGGGGGGCTAAGTGAGCAGTACTTC. It translates to CASSQDGAGGLSEQYF.

The genes are TRBV27 and TRBJ2-3; 9 positions match TRBD2. This CDR3 comprises 15 residues. Losses at the gene ends were 6 bases for V and 2 bases for J; bases not matched to a gene: 6. Germline values: CDR1 MNHEY, CDR2 SMNVEV (reference sequence). The CDR3 reads CASSHPGLATDTQYF. For the CDR3, the DNA is TGTGCCAGCAGCCACCCGGGACTAGCCACAGATACGCAGTATTTT.

The V call is TRBV4-1, the J call TRBJ2-2; 7 nucleotides match TRBD2. The length of the CDR3 is 16 residues. V shed 1 base and J 5 bases; nucleotides not matched to a gene: 7. The germline V gene encodes CDR1 MGHRA and CDR2 YSYEKL. The CDR3 DNA follows: TGCGCCAGCAGCCAAGCGCGGCAGGGAGGGACCGGGGAGCTGTTTTTT. Translating it yields CASSQARQGGTGELFF.

The chain carries TRBV7-2 and TRBJ2-7; D unresolved. Germline V gives CDR1 SGHTA, CDR2 FQGNSA. The CDR3 loop spans 14 amino acids. V was cut by 1 base and J by 0 bases, with 7 bases left in between. CDR3 protein: CASSLDIFSYEQYF. In nucleotides, the CDR3 is TGTGCCAGCAGCTTAGACATTTTCTCCTACGAGCAGTACTTC.

V usage is TRBV5-6 and J usage is TRBJ2-1; 11 bases are shared with TRBD1. The CDR3 length is 16 residues. J lost 9 bases, V lost 5 bases, and 13 bases had no gene match. CDR1 and CDR2 (germline): SGHDT, YYEEEE. The CDR3 nucleotides are TGTGCCAGCAGTGAGACGGACAGGGGGCAGGTGACTGAGCAGTTCTTC. Translated: CASSETDRGQVTEQFF. Drawing the rest from reference TRBV5-6 and TRBJ2-1, the complete variable domain is DAGVTQSPTHLIKTRGQQVTLRCSPKSGHDTVSWYQQALGQGPQFIFQYYEEEERQRGNFPDRFSGHQFPNYSSELNVNALLLGDSALYLCASSETDRGQVTEQFFGPGTRLTVL.

V and J are TRBV11-2 and TRBJ1-2; possible D gene TRBD1, 6 bases. Trimming left V 2 bases short and J 2 bases short, with 21 bases between. Germline lookup yields CDR1 SGHAT and CDR2 FQNNGV. The CDR3 length is 18 residues. Written as DNA, the CDR3 is TGTGCCAGCAGCTTATTCGGTGGGGTGACAGGCACCAACTATGGCTACACCTTC. Its translation: CASSLFGGVTGTNYGYTF.

This clone occurred once. The chain couples TRBV13 to TRBJ1-6; D remains ambiguous. CDR1 PRHDT and CDR2 FYEKMQ come from the germline V gene (reference sequence). Between the trimmed V and J ends, which lost 3 bases and 8 bases, there was a span of 5 bases. This CDR3 is 12 amino acids long. This CDR3 reads CASSLRDSPLHF. As DNA, the CDR3 is TGTGCCAGCAGCTTGAGGGATTCACCCCTCCACTTT.

Regarding this clone: The junction departs from germline at one end; a sequencing error may be responsible. The genes are TRBV7-7 and TRBJ1-2; perhaps TRBD1 as D (5 bases). This CDR3 spans 18 amino acids. Germline CDR1 SSHAT, CDR2 FNYEAQ (reference sequence). Written as DNA, the CDR3 is TGTGCTAGCAGCCGAACAAGGGGCCTAAGATCGTCTACTTATGGCTACACCTTC. This encodes CASSRTRGLRSSTYGYTF.

The rearrangement links TRBV15 to TRBJ2-3; no clear D. Trimming removed 5 bases from V and 0 bases from J, with 15 bases in between. CDR1 and CDR2 from the germline V gene are LNHNV and YYDKDF (reference sequence). CDR3 length: 16 amino acids. CDR3 sequence reads: CATSATEIGSTDTQYF. The CDR3, as DNA: TGTGCCACCAGCGCAACAGAGATTGGGAGCACAGATACGCAGTATTTT.

Only one count was recorded for this clone. The CDR3 DNA reads TGTGCCAGTAGTATGGGGCGGCGAAGCAATCAGCCCCAGCATTTT. Encoded protein: CASSMGRRSNQPQHF. This rearrangement joins TRBV19 to TRBJ1-5; a possible D gene is TRBD1 (5 bases). Trimming left V 3 bases short and J 1 base short, with 10 bases between. Per the germline V gene, CDR1 is LNHDA and CDR2 is SQIVND (reference sequence). The CDR3 consists of 15 residues.

The chain combines TRBV28 with TRBJ2-7; 7 positions agree with TRBD2. CDR1 MDHEN and CDR2 SYDVKM come from the germline V gene. V was pared by 4 bases and J by 3 bases, with 6 bases of the junction left unmatched. This CDR3 has 14 amino acids. This CDR3 is CASSSSGTNYEQYF. CDR3 bases: TGTGCCAGCAGTTCGTCCGGGACTAACTACGAGCAGTACTTC.

The chain links TRBV7-2 to TRBJ2-3, with 7 positions matching TRBD2. The CDR3 runs 13 residues. The germline CDR1 and CDR2 sequences are SGHTA and FQGNSA. V dropped 3 bases and J dropped 6; count of bases not matched to a gene: 3. The CDR3 region is CASSFTSVDTQYF. In DNA, the CDR3 is TGTGCCAGCAGCTTTACTAGCGTGGATACGCAGTATTTT.

This sequence joins TRBV14 and TRBJ2-5; 9 nucleotides align to TRBD1. This CDR3 is built from 17 residues. Germline values: CDR1 SGHDN, CDR2 FVKESK. Unmatched junction bases numbered 12, after V lost 2 bases and J lost 5 bases. The CDR3 loop is CASSQFGTGTLRETQYF. As DNA, the CDR3 is TGTGCCAGCAGCCAATTCGGGACAGGGACTTTACGGGAGACCCAGTACTTC.

The V gene is TRBV5-6, the J gene TRBJ1-2; D call uncertain. The CDR3 is made up of 13 amino acids. Trimming took 2 bases from V and 3 from J, leaving 8 bases between them. CDR1 is SGHDT, CDR2 YYEEEE, per germline. CDR3 bases: TGTGCCAGCAGCTTTCTGCGGGACTATGGCTACACCTTC. This codes for CASSFLRDYGYTF.

This clone was observed a single time. The rearrangement links TRBV28 to TRBJ1-2; the match to TRBD1 covers 10 bases. The CDR3 runs 15 residues. Trimming removed 1 base from V and 4 bases from J; junction bases left unmatched: 3. Germline CDR1 is MDHEN and CDR2 is SYDVKM. CDR3 sequence (DNA): TGTGCCAGCAGTTTATCGACAGGGGGCGCCTATGGCTACACCTTC. As protein: CASSLSTGGAYGYTF.

This sequence joins TRBV25-1 and TRBJ1-1, with TRBD1 matching over 8 bases. CDR1 and CDR2 (germline): MGHDK, SYGVNS. This CDR3 spans 13 amino acids. J lost 5 bases, V lost 6 bases, and 5 bases had no gene match. CDR3 sequence (DNA): TGTGCCAGCAGGTGGACAGGGAAAACTGAAGCTTTCTTT. This codes for CASRWTGKTEAFF.